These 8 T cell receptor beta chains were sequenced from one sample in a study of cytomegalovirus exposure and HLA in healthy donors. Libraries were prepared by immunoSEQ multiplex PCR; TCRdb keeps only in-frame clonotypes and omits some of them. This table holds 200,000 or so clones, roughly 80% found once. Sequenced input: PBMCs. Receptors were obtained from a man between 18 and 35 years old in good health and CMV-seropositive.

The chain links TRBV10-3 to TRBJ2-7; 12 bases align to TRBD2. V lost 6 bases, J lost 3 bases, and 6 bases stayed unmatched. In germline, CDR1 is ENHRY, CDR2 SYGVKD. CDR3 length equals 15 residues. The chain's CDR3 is CAIRETSGSDYEQYF. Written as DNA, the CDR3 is TGTGCCATCAGAGAGACTAGCGGGAGTGACTACGAGCAGTACTTC.

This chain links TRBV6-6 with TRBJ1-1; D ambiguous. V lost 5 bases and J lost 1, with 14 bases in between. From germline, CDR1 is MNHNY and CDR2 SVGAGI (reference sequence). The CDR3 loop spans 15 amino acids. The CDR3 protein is CASSNEQSQNTEAFF. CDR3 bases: TGTGCCAGCAGTAACGAACAGAGTCAGAACACTGAAGCTTTCTTT.

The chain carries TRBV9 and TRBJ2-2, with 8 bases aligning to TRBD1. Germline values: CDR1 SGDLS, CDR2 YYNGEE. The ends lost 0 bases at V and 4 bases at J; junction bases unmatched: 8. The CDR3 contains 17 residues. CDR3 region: CASSVEGQGAITGELFF. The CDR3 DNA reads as TGTGCCAGCAGCGTAGAGGGGCAGGGGGCTATCACCGGGGAGCTGTTTTTT.

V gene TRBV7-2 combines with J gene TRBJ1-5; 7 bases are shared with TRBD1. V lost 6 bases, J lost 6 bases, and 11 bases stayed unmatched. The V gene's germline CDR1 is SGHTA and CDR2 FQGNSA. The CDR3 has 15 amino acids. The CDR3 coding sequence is TGTGCCAGCAGACCATCCACAGGGGTCGTTCAGCCCCAGCATTTT. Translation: CASRPSTGVVQPQHF. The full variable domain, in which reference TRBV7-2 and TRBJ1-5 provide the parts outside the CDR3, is GAGVSQSPSNKVTEKGKDVELRCDPISGHTALYWYRQSLGQGLEFLIYFQGNSAPDKSGLPSDRFSAERTGGSVSTLTIQRTQQEDSAVYLCASRPSTGVVQPQHFGDGTRLSIL.

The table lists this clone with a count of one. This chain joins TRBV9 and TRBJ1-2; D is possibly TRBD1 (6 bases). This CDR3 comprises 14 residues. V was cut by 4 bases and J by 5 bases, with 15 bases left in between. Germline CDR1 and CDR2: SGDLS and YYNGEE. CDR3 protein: CASSPLDSLYGYTF. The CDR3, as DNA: TGTGCCAGCAGCCCCCTGGACAGCCTTTATGGCTACACCTTC. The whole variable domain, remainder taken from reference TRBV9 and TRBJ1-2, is DSGVTQTPKHLITATGQRVTLRCSPRSGDLSVYWYQQSLDQGLQFLIQYYNGEERAKGNILERFSAQQFPDLHSELNLSSLELGDSALYFCASSPLDSLYGYTFGSGTRLTVV.

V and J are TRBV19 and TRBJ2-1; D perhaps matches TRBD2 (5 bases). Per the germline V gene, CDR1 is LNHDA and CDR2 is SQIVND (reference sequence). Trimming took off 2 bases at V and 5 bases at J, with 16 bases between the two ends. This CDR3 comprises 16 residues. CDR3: CASSIRRTESDNEQFF. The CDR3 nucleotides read TGTGCCAGTAGTATAAGGAGGACGGAAAGTGACAATGAGCAGTTCTTC.

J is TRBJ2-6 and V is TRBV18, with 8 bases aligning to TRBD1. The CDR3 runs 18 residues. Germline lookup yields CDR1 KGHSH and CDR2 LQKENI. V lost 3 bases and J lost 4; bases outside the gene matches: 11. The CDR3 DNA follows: TGTGCCAGCTCACCTCCGGCAGGACAGGGTTACGGGGCCAACGTCCTGACTTTC. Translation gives CASSPPAGQGYGANVLTF.

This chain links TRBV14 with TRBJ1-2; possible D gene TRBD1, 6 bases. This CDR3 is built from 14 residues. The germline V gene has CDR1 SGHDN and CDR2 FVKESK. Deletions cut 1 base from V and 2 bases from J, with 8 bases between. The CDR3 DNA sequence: TGTGCCAGCAGCCAAGCGGACAGAAACTATGGCTACACCTTC. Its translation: CASSQADRNYGYTF.